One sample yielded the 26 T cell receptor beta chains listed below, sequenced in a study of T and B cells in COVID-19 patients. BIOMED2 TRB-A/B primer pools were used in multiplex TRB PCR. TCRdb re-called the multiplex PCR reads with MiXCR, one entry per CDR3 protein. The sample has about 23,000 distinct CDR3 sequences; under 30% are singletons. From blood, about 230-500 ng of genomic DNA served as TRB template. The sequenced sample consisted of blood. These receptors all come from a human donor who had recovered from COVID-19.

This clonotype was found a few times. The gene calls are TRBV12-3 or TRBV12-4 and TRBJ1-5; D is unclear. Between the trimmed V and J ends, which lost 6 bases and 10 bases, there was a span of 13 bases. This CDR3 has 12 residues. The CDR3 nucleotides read TGTGCCAGCAGCTTGGAGGTAGGACCCCAGCATTTT. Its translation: CASSLEVGPQHF.

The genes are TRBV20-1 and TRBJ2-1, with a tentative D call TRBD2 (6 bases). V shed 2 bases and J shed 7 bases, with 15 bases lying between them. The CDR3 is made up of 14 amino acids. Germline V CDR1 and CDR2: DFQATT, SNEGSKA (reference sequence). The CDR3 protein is CSARRGGGANEQFF. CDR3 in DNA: TGCAGTGCTAGACGGGGAGGAGGAGCGAATGAGCAGTTCTTC.

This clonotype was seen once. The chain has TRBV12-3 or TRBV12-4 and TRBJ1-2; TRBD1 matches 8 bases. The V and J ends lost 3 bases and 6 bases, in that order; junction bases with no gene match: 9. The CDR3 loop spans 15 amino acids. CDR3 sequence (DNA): TGTGCCAGCAGTTTCCACGAACAGGGGGTACATGGCTACACCTTC. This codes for CASSFHEQGVHGYTF.

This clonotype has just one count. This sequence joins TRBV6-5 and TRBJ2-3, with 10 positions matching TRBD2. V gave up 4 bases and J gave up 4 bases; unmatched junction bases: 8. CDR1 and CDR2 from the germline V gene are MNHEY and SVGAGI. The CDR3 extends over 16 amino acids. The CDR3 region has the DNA TGTGCCAGCAGTTTCTCTAGCGGGGGCGGCGCAGATACGCAGTATTTT. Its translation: CASSFSSGGGADTQYF.

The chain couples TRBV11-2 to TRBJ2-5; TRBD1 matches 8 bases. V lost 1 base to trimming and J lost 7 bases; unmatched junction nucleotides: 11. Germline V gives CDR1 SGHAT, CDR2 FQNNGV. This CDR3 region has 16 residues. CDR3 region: CASSLASQGVRGTQYF. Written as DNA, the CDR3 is TGTGCCAGCAGCTTAGCCTCACAGGGGGTGCGGGGGACCCAGTACTTC. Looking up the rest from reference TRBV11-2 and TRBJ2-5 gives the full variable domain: EAGVAQSPRYKIIEKRQSVAFWCNPISGHATLYWYQQILGQGPKLLIQFQNNGVVDDSQLPKDRFSAERLKGVDSTLKIQPAKLEDSAVYLCASSLASQGVRGTQYFGPGTRLLVL.

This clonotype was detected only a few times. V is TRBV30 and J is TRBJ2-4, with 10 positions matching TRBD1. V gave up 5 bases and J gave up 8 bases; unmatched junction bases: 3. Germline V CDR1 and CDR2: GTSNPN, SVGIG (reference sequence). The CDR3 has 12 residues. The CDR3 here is CAWDRGLDIQYF. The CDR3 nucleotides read TGTGCCTGGGACAGGGGGCTAGACATTCAGTACTTC.

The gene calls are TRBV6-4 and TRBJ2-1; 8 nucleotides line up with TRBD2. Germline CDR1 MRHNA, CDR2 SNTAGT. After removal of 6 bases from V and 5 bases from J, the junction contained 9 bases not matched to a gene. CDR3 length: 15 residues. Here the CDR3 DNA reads TGTGCCAGCAGGGGGGGGCGGGAGGCCCACAATGAGCAGTTCTTC. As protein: CASRGGREAHNEQFF.

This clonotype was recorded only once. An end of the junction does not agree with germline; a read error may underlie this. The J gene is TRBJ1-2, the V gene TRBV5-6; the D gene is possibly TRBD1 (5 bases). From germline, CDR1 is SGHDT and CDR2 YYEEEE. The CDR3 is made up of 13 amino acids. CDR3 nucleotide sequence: TGCGCCAGCAGCTTGGGGCAGCTCTATGGCTACACCTTC. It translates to CASSLGQLYGYTF.

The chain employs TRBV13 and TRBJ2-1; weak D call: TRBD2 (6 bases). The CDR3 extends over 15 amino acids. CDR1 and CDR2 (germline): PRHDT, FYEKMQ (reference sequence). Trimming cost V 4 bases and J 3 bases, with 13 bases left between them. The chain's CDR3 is CASSWGGNLYNEQFF. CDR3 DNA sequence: TGTGCCAGCAGCTGGGGCGGGAACCTCTACAATGAGCAGTTCTTC.

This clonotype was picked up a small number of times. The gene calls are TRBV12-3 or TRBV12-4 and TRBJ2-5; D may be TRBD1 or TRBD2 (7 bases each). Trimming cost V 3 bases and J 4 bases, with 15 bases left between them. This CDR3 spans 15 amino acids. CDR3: CASSFKQGGRETQYF. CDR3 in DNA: TGTGCCAGCAGTTTTAAGCAGGGGGGGCGAGAGACCCAGTACTTC.

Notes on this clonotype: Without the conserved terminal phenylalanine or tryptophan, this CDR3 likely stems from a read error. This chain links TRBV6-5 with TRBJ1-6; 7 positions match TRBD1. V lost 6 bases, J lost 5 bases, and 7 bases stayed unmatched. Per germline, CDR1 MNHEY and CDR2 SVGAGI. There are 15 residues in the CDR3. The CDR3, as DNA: TGTGCCAGCAGACTGACAGGGACTAATAATTCACCCCTCCACTCC. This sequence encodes CASRLTGTNNSPLHS.

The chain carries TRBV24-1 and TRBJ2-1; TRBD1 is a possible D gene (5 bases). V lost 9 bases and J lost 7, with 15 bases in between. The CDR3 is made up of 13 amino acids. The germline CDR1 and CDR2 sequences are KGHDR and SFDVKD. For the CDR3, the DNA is TGTGCCACCGGGCCAGGGTGGACGAATGAGCAGTTCTTC. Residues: CATGPGWTNEQFF.

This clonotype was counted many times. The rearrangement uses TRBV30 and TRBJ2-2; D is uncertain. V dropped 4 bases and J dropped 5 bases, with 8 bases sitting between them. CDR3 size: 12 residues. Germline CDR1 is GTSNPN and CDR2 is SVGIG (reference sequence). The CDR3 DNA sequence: TGTGCCTGGATGTGGCGAACCGGGGAGCTGTTTTTT. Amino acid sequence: CAWMWRTGELFF.

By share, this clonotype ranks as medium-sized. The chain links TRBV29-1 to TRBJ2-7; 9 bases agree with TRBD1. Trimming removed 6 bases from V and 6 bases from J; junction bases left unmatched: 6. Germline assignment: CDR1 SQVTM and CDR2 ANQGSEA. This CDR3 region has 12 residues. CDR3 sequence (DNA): TGCAGCGTGGGACAGGGTTACATCGAGCAGTACTTC. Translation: CSVGQGYIEQYF.

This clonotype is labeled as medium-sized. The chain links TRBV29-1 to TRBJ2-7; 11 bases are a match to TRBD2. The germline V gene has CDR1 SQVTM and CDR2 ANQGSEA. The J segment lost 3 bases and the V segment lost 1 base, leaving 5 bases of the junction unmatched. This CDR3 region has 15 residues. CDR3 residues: CSVEALAGGGYEQYF. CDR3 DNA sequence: TGCAGCGTTGAAGCCCTAGCGGGGGGCGGCTACGAGCAGTACTTC.

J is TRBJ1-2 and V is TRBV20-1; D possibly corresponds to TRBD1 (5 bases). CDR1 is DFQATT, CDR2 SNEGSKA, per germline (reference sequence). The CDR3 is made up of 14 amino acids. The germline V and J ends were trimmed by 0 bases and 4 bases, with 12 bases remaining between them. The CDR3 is CSARDRRQGYGYTF. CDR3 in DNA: TGCAGTGCTAGAGATCGCCGGCAGGGCTATGGCTACACCTTC.

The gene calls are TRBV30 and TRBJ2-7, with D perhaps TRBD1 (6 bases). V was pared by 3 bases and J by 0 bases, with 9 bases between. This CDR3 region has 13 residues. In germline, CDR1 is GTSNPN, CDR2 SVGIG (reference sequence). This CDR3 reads CAWSRDTSYEQYF. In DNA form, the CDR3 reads TGTGCCTGGAGCCGGGACACCTCCTACGAGCAGTACTTC.

CDR3 DNA sequence: TGCAGTGCCACTAGGGACACACTTAGGGGCAATCAGCCCCAGCATTTT. Amino acids: CSATRDTLRGNQPQHF. The rearrangement joins TRBV20-1 to TRBJ1-5, with TRBD1 as a possible D gene (6 bases). The CDR3 is 16 amino acids. The germline gives CDR1 DFQATT, CDR2 SNEGSKA (reference sequence). Trimming took off 6 bases at V and 2 bases at J, with 20 bases between the two ends.

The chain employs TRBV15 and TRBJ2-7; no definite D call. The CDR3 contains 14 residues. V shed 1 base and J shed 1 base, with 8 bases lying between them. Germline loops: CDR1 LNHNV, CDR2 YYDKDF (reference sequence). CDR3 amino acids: CATSRVPSSYEQYF. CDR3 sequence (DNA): TGTGCCACCAGCAGAGTCCCCTCTTCCTACGAGCAGTACTTC.

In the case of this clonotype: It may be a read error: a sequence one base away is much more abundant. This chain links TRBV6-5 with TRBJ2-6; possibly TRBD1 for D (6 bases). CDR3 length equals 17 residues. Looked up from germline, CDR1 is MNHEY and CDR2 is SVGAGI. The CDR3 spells CASSSPGHSSGAYVLTF. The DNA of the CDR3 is TGTGCCAGCAGTTCTCCGGGACACTCCTCTGGGGCCTACGTCCTGACTTTC.

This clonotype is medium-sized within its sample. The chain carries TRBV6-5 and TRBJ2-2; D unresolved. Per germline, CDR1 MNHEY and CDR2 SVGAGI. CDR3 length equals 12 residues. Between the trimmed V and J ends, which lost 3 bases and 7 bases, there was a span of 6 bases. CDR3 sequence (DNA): TGTGCCAGCAGTTATAGGGTCGGGGAGCTGTTTTTT. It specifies CASSYRVGELFF.

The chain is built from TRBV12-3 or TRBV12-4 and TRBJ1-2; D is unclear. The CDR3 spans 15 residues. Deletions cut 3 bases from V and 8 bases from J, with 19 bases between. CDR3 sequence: CASSFQSTQSAGYTF. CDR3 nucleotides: TGTGCCAGCAGTTTCCAGTCTACACAGAGTGCCGGCTACACCTTC.

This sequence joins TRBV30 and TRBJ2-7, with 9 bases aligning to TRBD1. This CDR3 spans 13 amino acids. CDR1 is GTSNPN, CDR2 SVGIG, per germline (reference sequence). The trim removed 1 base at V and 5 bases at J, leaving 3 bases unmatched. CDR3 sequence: CAWSDGTGNEQYF. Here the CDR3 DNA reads TGTGCCTGGAGTGACGGGACAGGGAACGAGCAGTACTTC.

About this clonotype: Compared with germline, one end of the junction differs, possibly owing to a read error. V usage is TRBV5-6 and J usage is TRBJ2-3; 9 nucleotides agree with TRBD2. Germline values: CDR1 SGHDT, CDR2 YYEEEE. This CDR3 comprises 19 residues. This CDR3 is CASSTPGLATLDSTDTQYF. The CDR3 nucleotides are TGCGCCAGCAGCACACCGGGACTAGCTACCTTGGATAGCACAGATACGCAGTATTTT.

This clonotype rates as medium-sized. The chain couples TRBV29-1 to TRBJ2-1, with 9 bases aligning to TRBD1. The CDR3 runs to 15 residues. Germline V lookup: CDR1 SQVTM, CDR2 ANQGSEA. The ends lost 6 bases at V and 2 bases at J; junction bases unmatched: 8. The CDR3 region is CSVAPGQGAYNEQFF. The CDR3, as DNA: TGCAGCGTGGCACCGGGACAGGGTGCCTACAATGAGCAGTTCTTC.

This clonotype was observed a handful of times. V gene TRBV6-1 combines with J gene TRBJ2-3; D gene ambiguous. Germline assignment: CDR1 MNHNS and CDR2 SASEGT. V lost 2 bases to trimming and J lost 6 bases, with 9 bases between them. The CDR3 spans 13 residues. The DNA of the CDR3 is TGTGCCAGCAGTGAAAGTTTCGCGGATACGCAGTATTTT. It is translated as CASSESFADTQYF.